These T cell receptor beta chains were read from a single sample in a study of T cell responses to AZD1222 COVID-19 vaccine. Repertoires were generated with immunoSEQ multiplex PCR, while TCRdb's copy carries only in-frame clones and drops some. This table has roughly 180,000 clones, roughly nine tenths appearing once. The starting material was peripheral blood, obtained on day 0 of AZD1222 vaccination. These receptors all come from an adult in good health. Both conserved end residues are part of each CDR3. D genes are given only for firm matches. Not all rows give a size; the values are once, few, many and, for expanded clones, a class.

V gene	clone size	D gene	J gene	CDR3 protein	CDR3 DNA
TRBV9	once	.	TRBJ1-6	CASSVDGRTNSPLHF	TGTGCCAGCAGCGTAGATGGCAGAACTAATTCACCCCTCCACTTT
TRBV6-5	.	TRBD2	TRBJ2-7	CASSGASGIYEQYF	TGTGCCAGCTCCGGGGCTAGCGGGATCTACGAGCAGTACTTC
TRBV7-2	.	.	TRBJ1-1	CASSLQTAGTEAFF	TGTGCCAGCAGCTTACAGACAGCAGGAACTGAAGCTTTCTTT
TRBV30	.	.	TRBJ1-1	CAWTGGSSTEAFF	TGTGCCTGGACAGGAGGGTCGAGCACTGAAGCTTTCTTT
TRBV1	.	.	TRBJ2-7	CTSSQPGTGSYEYF	TGCACCAGCAGCCAACCAGGGACAGGGTCATACGAGTACTTC
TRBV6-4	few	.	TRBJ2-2	CASSVGGNTGELFF	TGTGCCAGCAGTGTGGGGGGGAACACCGGGGAGCTGTTTTTT
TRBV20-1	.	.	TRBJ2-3	CSASGRIRTDTQYF	TGCAGTGCTAGTGGACGGATCAGAACAGATACGCAGTATTTT
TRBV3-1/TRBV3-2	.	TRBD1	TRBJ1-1	CASSSTGGVWAEAFF	TGTGCCAGCAGCTCGACAGGGGGCGTATGGGCTGAAGCTTTCTTT
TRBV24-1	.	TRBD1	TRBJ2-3	CATSDHGTGTDTQYF	TGTGCCACCAGTGATCACGGGACAGGCACAGATACGCAGTATTTT
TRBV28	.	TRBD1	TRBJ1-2	CASRETGDGHNYGYTF	TGTGCCAGCAGGGAGACAGGGGACGGCCATAACTATGGCTACACCTTC
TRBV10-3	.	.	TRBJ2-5	CAIRQTEPQETQYF	TGTGCCATCAGGCAGACAGAACCTCAAGAGACCCAGTACTTC
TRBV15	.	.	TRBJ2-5	CATSRVTRYQETQYF	TGTGCCACCAGCAGAGTTACAAGATACCAAGAGACCCAGTACTTC
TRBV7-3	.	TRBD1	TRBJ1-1	CASSPGVGGGAFF	TGTGCCAGCAGCCCTGGTGTCGGAGGGGGCGCTTTCTTT
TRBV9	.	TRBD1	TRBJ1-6	CASNSGGGGATLHF	TGTGCCAGCAACTCTGGGGGAGGGGGCGCAACCCTCCACTTT
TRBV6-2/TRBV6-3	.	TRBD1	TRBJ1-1	CASSYVGPSLSGTGETAEAFF	TGTGCCAGCAGTTACGTCGGGCCCAGTCTCTCCGGGACAGGGGAAACGGCTGAAGCTTTCTTT
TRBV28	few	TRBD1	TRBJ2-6	CASSFLGTGGTTSGANVLTF	TGTGCCAGCAGTTTCCTCGGGACAGGGGGCACCACCTCTGGGGCCAACGTCCTGACTTTC
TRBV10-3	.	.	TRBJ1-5	CAISESNQPQHF	TGTGCCATCAGTGAGTCTAATCAGCCCCAGCATTTT
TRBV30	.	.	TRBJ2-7	CAWIARGSYEQYF	TGTGCCTGGATCGCCAGGGGCTCCTACGAGCAGTACTTC
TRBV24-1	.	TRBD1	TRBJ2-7	CATSDHNGAGGSYEQYF	TGTGCCACCAGTGATCATAACGGGGCAGGGGGATCCTACGAGCAGTACTTC
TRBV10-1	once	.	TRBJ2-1	CASSDLNNEQFF	TGCGCCAGCAGTGATCTTAACAATGAGCAGTTCTTC
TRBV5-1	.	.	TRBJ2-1	CASSLFLDNEQFF	TGCGCCAGCAGCTTGTTTCTCGACAATGAGCAGTTCTTC
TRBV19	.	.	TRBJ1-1	CASKSTEAFF	TGTGCCAGTAAAAGCACTGAAGCTTTCTTT
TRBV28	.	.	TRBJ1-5	CASSRTGSPLQPQHF	TGTGCCAGCAGTCGAACAGGGAGCCCTCTCCAGCCCCAGCATTTT
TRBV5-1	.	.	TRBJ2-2	CASKIESGELFF	TGCGCCAGCAAAATCGAGTCCGGGGAGCTGTTTTTT
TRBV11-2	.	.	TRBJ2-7	CASSLGANSRYEQYF	TGTGCCAGCAGCTTAGGGGCCAACTCTCGGTACGAGCAGTACTTC
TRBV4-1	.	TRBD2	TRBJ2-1	CASSQLTSGRKYNEQFF	TGCGCCAGCAGCCAGTTGACTAGCGGGAGGAAATATAATGAGCAGTTCTTC